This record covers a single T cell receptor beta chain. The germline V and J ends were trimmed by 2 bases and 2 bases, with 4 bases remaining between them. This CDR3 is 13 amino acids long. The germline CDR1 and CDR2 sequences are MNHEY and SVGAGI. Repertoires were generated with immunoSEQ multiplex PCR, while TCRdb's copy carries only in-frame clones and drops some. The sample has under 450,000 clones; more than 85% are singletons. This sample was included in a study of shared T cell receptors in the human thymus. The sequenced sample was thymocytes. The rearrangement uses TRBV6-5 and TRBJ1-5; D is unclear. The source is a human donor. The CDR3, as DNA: TGTGCCAGCAGTTACACGGGCAATCAGCCCCAGCATTTT. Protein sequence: CASSYTGNQPQHF.